Below are 6 T cell receptor beta chains sequenced from a single sample in a study of T-cell memory formation after mild COVID-19. MiXCR, applied by TCRdb to the 5' RACE reads, yields one record per CDR3 protein. Of 210,000 or so distinct CDR3 sequences in the sample, about a sixth were seen once. The material sequenced was PBMCs or a T cell subset sorted from them (not recorded which). The receptors were gathered from an adult woman who had mild COVID-19 (a few samples of this study predate the infection). Cell type and time point are not known.

The genes are TRBV4-3 and TRBJ2-5; TRBD2 agrees at 11 bases. V shed 2 bases, J shed 5 bases, and the junction held 19 bases outside the gene matches. The CDR3 totals 20 residues. Germline V lookup: CDR1 LGHNA, CDR2 YSLEER. The CDR3 DNA sequence: TGCGCCAGCAGCCAATACAATCCGGGACTAGCGGCCCGGGGCGCGGAGACCCAGTACTTC. It is translated as CASSQYNPGLAARGAETQYF.

The V gene is TRBV20-1, the J gene TRBJ2-3; 8 positions agree with TRBD1. V lost 8 bases to trimming and J lost 1 base; unmatched junction nucleotides: 2. The CDR3 totals 12 residues. Germline CDR1 and CDR2: DFQATT and SNEGSKA (reference sequence). The CDR3, as DNA: TGCAGTCCGGGACAGGGCACAGATACGCAGTATTTT. Translation: CSPGQGTDTQYF.

This clonotype was seen more than once but under ten times. The chain is built from TRBV6-1 and TRBJ2-2, with D unresolved. This CDR3 contains 14 residues. Germline loops: CDR1 MNHNS, CDR2 SASEGT. V was cut by 2 bases and J by 0 bases, with 4 bases left in between. CDR3 in DNA: TGTGCCAGCAGTGAACCACCGAACACCGGGGAGCTGTTTTTT. It translates to CASSEPPNTGELFF.

The V call is TRBV3-1, the J call TRBJ2-2; no clear D. The V end was cut by 1 base, the J end by 4 bases, with 10 bases between. There are 15 residues in the CDR3. Germline CDR1 reads LGHDT; CDR2 reads YNNKEL (reference sequence). The CDR3: CASSQGSEITGELFF. CDR3 coding DNA: TGTGCCAGCAGCCAAGGTTCAGAAATCACCGGGGAGCTGTTTTTT.

This clonotype was recorded a few times. The chain combines TRBV12-3 or TRBV12-4 with TRBJ2-1; 7 nucleotides align to TRBD1. Trimming at V came to 6 bases and at J to 2 bases, leaving 4 bases not matched to a gene. CDR3 length: 14 residues. The CDR3 reads CASSPGQTYNEQFF. DNA for the CDR3: TGTGCCAGCAGCCCGGGACAGACCTACAATGAGCAGTTCTTC.

The V and J genes are TRBV4-2 and TRBJ1-1; 7 bases line up with TRBD1. This CDR3 spans 15 amino acids. The J segment lost 1 base and the V segment lost 5 bases, leaving 7 bases of the junction unmatched. Germline V gene lookup returns CDR1 LGHNA and CDR2 YNFKEQ. The CDR3 loop is CASSSGQRKNTEAFF. The CDR3 nucleotides read TGTGCCAGCAGCTCGGGACAGAGGAAGAACACTGAAGCTTTCTTT.